The rows below give T cell receptor beta chains drawn from one sample of a study of OX40 agonist ivuxolimab in advanced cancers. Sequencing was performed with immunoSEQ multiplex PCR; in TCRdb, only in-frame clones are kept and a portion is missing. The sample records 9,500 to 10,000 clones, 70% to 90% being singletons. The material sequenced was CD4+ or CD8+ T cells sorted from blood, taken in a trial of the OX40 agonist ivuxolimab. The origin of the receptors is an adult with an advanced solid tumor such as melanoma, head and neck, liver or kidney cancer. The CDR3 runs from the conserved cysteine through the conserved F or W. The D gene is left open where the match is weak. For some rows the clone size is stated as once, few or many, or as a class when expanded; others skip it.

d_gene: .
j_gene: TRBJ2-5
v_gene: TRBV20-1
abundance: .
CDR3nt: TGCAGTTGGGGGGTTCAAGAGACCCAGTACTTC
CDR3aa: CSWGVQETQYF

d_gene: .
j_gene: TRBJ2-5
v_gene: TRBV9
abundance: .
CDR3nt: TGTGCCAGCAGCGACGTCCAAGAGACCCAGTACTTC
CDR3aa: CASSDVQETQYF

d_gene: .
j_gene: TRBJ1-2
v_gene: TRBV19
abundance: .
CDR3nt: TGTGCCAGTAGGCCTCGGGGGGCTAACTATGGCTACACCTTC
CDR3aa: CASRPRGANYGYTF

d_gene: .
j_gene: TRBJ1-2
v_gene: TRBV6-1
abundance: .
CDR3nt: TGTGCCAGCACCCTGATTGATGACACAAGCTACACCTTC
CDR3aa: CASTLIDDTSYTF

d_gene: TRBD1
j_gene: TRBJ2-6
v_gene: TRBV14
abundance: .
CDR3nt: TGTGCCAGCAGCCATCCGACAGGGATGGTTGGGGCCAACGTCCTGACTTTC
CDR3aa: CASSHPTGMVGANVLTF

d_gene: TRBD1
j_gene: TRBJ2-2
v_gene: TRBV4-2
abundance: .
CDR3nt: TGTGCCAGCAGCCGTGGACAGGGTGCCGGGGAGCTGTTTTTT
CDR3aa: CASSRGQGAGELFF

d_gene: TRBD2
j_gene: TRBJ2-7
v_gene: TRBV7-8
abundance: .
CDR3nt: TGTGCCAGCAGCTTAAACCATCGGACTAGCGTTTGGCACGAGCAGTACTTC
CDR3aa: CASSLNHRTSVWHEQYF

d_gene: .
j_gene: TRBJ2-5
v_gene: TRBV7-9
abundance: once
CDR3nt: TGTGCCAGCAGCTTGGACTGGCGAGAGACCCAGTACTTC
CDR3aa: CASSLDWRETQYF

d_gene: .
j_gene: TRBJ1-3
v_gene: TRBV7-8
abundance: .
CDR3nt: TGTGCCAGCAGCTTAGCCAGCCACACCATATATTTT
CDR3aa: CASSLASHTIYF

d_gene: TRBD2
j_gene: TRBJ2-7
v_gene: TRBV7-6
abundance: .
CDR3nt: TGTGCCAGCAGCCGAGGGACTAGCGGCTACGAGCAGTACTTC
CDR3aa: CASSRGTSGYEQYF

d_gene: .
j_gene: TRBJ1-4
v_gene: TRBV19
abundance: .
CDR3nt: TGTGCCAGTCGCCGGGACCCTTCGGTTGAAAAACTGTTTTTT
CDR3aa: CASRRDPSVEKLFF

d_gene: TRBD2
j_gene: TRBJ2-1
v_gene: TRBV7-2
abundance: few
CDR3nt: TGTGCCAGCAGCCGAAGCGGGGTGATTTACAATGAGCAGTTCTTC
CDR3aa: CASSRSGVIYNEQFF

d_gene: TRBD1
j_gene: TRBJ1-1
v_gene: TRBV5-6
abundance: .
CDR3nt: TGTGCCAGCAGCTCCCGACAGGGAGTGACTGAAGCTTTCTTT
CDR3aa: CASSSRQGVTEAFF

d_gene: .
j_gene: TRBJ1-6
v_gene: TRBV9
abundance: .
CDR3nt: TGTGCCAGCAGCGTAGACCCCAATTCACCCCTCCACTTT
CDR3aa: CASSVDPNSPLHF

d_gene: TRBD1
j_gene: TRBJ2-3
v_gene: TRBV10-3
abundance: .
CDR3nt: TGTGCCATCAGTGTAACAGGGGTCGGCACAGATACGCAGTATTTT
CDR3aa: CAISVTGVGTDTQYF

d_gene: .
j_gene: TRBJ2-2
v_gene: TRBV6-5
abundance: once
CDR3nt: TGTGCCAGCAGCCCACGGAGGACCGGGGAGCTGTTTTTT
CDR3aa: CASSPRRTGELFF

d_gene: .
j_gene: TRBJ2-3
v_gene: TRBV9
abundance: .
CDR3nt: TGTGCCAGCAGCGGAGGCCCTAATGGGGATACGCAGTATTTT
CDR3aa: CASSGGPNGDTQYF

d_gene: TRBD2
j_gene: TRBJ2-3
v_gene: TRBV4-1
abundance: few
CDR3nt: TGCGCCAGCAGCCAAGAACTAGCGGGGTACACAGATACGCAGTATTTT
CDR3aa: CASSQELAGYTDTQYF

d_gene: TRBD1
j_gene: TRBJ2-7
v_gene: TRBV19
abundance: once
CDR3nt: TGTGCCAGTAGTGCCTGGGACAGGGTCGGCCACGAGCAGTACTTC
CDR3aa: CASSAWDRVGHEQYF

d_gene: .
j_gene: TRBJ2-5
v_gene: TRBV4-2
abundance: .
CDR3nt: TGTGCCAGCAGCCCACCTACTAGTTCTGGAGAGACCCAGTACTTC
CDR3aa: CASSPPTSSGETQYF

d_gene: .
j_gene: TRBJ2-2
v_gene: TRBV7-3
abundance: .
CDR3nt: TGTGCCAGCAGCTTAATGGTGGTTGGCGGTAAGGGCCATGGCACCGGGGAGCTGTTTTTT
CDR3aa: CASSLMVVGGKGHGTGELFF

d_gene: TRBD1
j_gene: TRBJ1-5
v_gene: TRBV28
abundance: .
CDR3nt: TGTGCCAGCAGGCCAGGGACAGGGAACAATCAGCCCCAGCATTTT
CDR3aa: CASRPGTGNNQPQHF

d_gene: .
j_gene: TRBJ2-7
v_gene: TRBV28
abundance: once
CDR3nt: TGTGCCAGCAGTTCCTCCTACGAGCAGTACTTC
CDR3aa: CASSSSYEQYF

d_gene: .
j_gene: TRBJ2-2
v_gene: TRBV4-1
abundance: .
CDR3nt: TGCGCCAGCAGCCAAGATATTAAGGGGGAGCTGTTTTTT
CDR3aa: CASSQDIKGELFF

d_gene: TRBD1
j_gene: TRBJ1-6
v_gene: TRBV10-3
abundance: .
CDR3nt: TGTGCCATCAGTGAGGGGACAGGCCAAGGGTCACCCCTCCACTTT
CDR3aa: CAISEGTGQGSPLHF

d_gene: TRBD1
j_gene: TRBJ1-2
v_gene: TRBV5-4
abundance: .
CDR3nt: TGTGCCAGCAGCATACGGACAGGGGATGGCTACACCTTC
CDR3aa: CASSIRTGDGYTF

d_gene: .
j_gene: TRBJ1-5
v_gene: TRBV5-1
abundance: .
CDR3nt: TGCGCCAGCAGCTTGTTCGGCCAGCCCCAGCATTTT
CDR3aa: CASSLFGQPQHF

d_gene: .
j_gene: TRBJ2-3
v_gene: TRBV19
abundance: .
CDR3nt: TGTGCCAGTAGTGCCTTAGCGGATACGCAGTATTTT
CDR3aa: CASSALADTQYF

d_gene: TRBD2
j_gene: TRBJ2-5
v_gene: TRBV5-1
abundance: .
CDR3nt: TGCGCCAGCAGCTTGAATTTTCGGACTAGCGGGAGTCGAGAGACCCAGTACTTC
CDR3aa: CASSLNFRTSGSRETQYF

d_gene: .
j_gene: TRBJ1-2
v_gene: TRBV28
abundance: .
CDR3nt: TGTGCCAGCAGTTTACAGGGAGGCTACACCTTC
CDR3aa: CASSLQGGYTF

d_gene: .
j_gene: TRBJ1-1
v_gene: TRBV5-4
abundance: .
CDR3nt: TGTGCCAGCAGCTTTTCAGGGCGCACTGAAGCTTTCTTT
CDR3aa: CASSFSGRTEAFF

d_gene: .
j_gene: TRBJ2-1
v_gene: TRBV30
abundance: .
CDR3nt: TGTGCCTGGAGTCCTTCCTCTGGGTACAATGAGCAGTTCTTC
CDR3aa: CAWSPSSGYNEQFF

d_gene: TRBD2
j_gene: TRBJ2-5
v_gene: TRBV18
abundance: .
CDR3nt: TGTGCCAGCTCACCACCAAGCGGGAGGGCCCAAGAGACCCAGTACTTC
CDR3aa: CASSPPSGRAQETQYF

d_gene: .
j_gene: TRBJ2-2
v_gene: TRBV4-1
abundance: .
CDR3nt: TGCGCCAGCAGCCAAGTCGGAGGAGCCACCGGGGAGCTGTTTTTT
CDR3aa: CASSQVGGATGELFF

d_gene: .
j_gene: TRBJ2-1
v_gene: TRBV15
abundance: once
CDR3nt: TGTGCCACCAGCAGATTTGCACAGGGAGGTGAGCAGTTCTTC
CDR3aa: CATSRFAQGGEQFF

d_gene: .
j_gene: TRBJ2-7
v_gene: TRBV28
abundance: .
CDR3nt: TGTGCCAGCAGTTCCTCGACAGCGACCTCCTACGAGCAGTACTTC
CDR3aa: CASSSSTATSYEQYF

d_gene: .
j_gene: TRBJ1-3
v_gene: TRBV10-1
abundance: .
CDR3nt: TGCGCCAGCAGTGAGACTGGAAACACCATATATTTT
CDR3aa: CASSETGNTIYF

d_gene: .
j_gene: TRBJ2-5
v_gene: TRBV5-5
abundance: .
CDR3nt: TGTGCCAGCAGCTTGCCCACCGGCCAAGAGACCCAGTACTTC
CDR3aa: CASSLPTGQETQYF

d_gene: .
j_gene: TRBJ2-7
v_gene: TRBV5-1
abundance: .
CDR3nt: TGCGCCAGCAGCTTGGATCCCTCCGGGGCCACCTACGAGCAGTACTTC
CDR3aa: CASSLDPSGATYEQYF

d_gene: .
j_gene: TRBJ1-5
v_gene: TRBV28
abundance: .
CDR3nt: TGTGCCAGCAGAATTATAAATCAGCCCCAGCATTTT
CDR3aa: CASRIINQPQHF

d_gene: TRBD1
j_gene: TRBJ2-1
v_gene: TRBV10-3
abundance: .
CDR3nt: TGTGCCATCAGTGAGGTAGGACAGGGGCCGCAGAATGAGCAGTTCTTC
CDR3aa: CAISEVGQGPQNEQFF

d_gene: TRBD2
j_gene: TRBJ2-3
v_gene: TRBV2
abundance: once
CDR3nt: TGTGCCAGCATTATCGGACTAGCGGGAGTTCGGGCCACAGATACGCAGTATTTT
CDR3aa: CASIIGLAGVRATDTQYF

d_gene: .
j_gene: TRBJ1-2
v_gene: TRBV28
abundance: .
CDR3nt: TGTGCCAGCCACAAACAGGGTATGTCTCCGTATGGCTACACCTTC
CDR3aa: CASHKQGMSPYGYTF

d_gene: .
j_gene: TRBJ1-2
v_gene: TRBV27
abundance: .
CDR3nt: TGTGCCAGCAGTGAATGGGGGCAGGCGCCCTATGGCTACACCTTC
CDR3aa: CASSEWGQAPYGYTF

d_gene: .
j_gene: TRBJ2-1
v_gene: TRBV20-1
abundance: .
CDR3nt: TGCAGTGGTAGCGCCAATGAGCAGTTCTTC
CDR3aa: CSGSANEQFF